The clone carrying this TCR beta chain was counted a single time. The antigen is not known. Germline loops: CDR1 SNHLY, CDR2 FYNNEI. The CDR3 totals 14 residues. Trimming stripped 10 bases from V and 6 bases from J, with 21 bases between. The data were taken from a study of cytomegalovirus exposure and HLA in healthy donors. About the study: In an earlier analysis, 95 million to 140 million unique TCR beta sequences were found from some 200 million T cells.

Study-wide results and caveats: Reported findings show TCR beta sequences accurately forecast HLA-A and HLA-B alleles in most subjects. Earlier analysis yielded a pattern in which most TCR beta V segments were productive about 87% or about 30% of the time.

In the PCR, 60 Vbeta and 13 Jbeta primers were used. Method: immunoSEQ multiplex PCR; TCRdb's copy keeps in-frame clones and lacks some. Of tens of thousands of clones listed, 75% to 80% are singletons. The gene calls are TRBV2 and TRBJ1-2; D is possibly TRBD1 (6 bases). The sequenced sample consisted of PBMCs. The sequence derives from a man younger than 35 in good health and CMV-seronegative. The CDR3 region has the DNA TGTGCCATCCTTTCCCGCGACAGGTCGAATGGCTACACCTTC. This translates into CAILSRDRSNGYTF. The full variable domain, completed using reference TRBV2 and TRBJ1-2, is EPEVTQTPSHQVTQMGQEVILRCVPISNHLYFYWYRQILGQKVEFLVSFYNNEISEKSEIFDDQFSVERPDGSNFTLKIRSTKLEDSAMYFCAILSRDRSNGYTFGSGTRLTVV.